The source of this TCR beta chain is a study of blood T cells in healthy people across ages. Only a few counts were recorded for this clonotype. The CDR3 contains 13 residues. V lost 4 bases and J lost 4, with 10 bases in between. CDR1 is SGHRS, CDR2 YFSETQ, per germline. Together with a sample-barcoded 5' primer, a J-beta primer mix was included in a second PCR lasting about 6 to 11 cycles. TCRdb fed the 5' RACE reads into MiXCR, producing one record per CDR3 protein. The table includes more than 900,000 distinct CDR3 sequences, 25% to 35% detected once. Separately, the same data were catalogued under a study of T cells of mothers and their children.

What was sequenced was blood. This sequence originates from a woman aged 40 to 49 in good health. The chain has TRBV5-1 and TRBJ2-3; D gene ambiguous. The CDR3 DNA follows: TGCGCCAGCAGCGATTCCCTCCCAGATACGCAGTATTTT. This gives the protein CASSDSLPDTQYF.